This TCR beta chain was sequenced during a study of siplizumab effects on memory and regulatory T cells. Clones were read by immunoSEQ multiplex PCR, and TCRdb kept only the in-frame ones, dropping some. Of about 110,000 clones listed, about nine tenths are singletons. About this clone itself: The antigen remains undetermined.

The study's findings and limits: The drug siplizumab significantly decreased the alloreactive sequences that could be traced to unstimulated CD4+ memory cells.

Input material: CD4+ T cells sorted from blood. The sequence was collected from a human donor in good health.

The CDR3 spells CASSYDLAHEQYF. CDR3 in DNA: TGTGCCAGCAGTTATGACCTGGCCCACGAGCAGTACTTC. The rearrangement links TRBV5-6 to TRBJ2-7; D gene unclear. Germline V CDR1 and CDR2: SGHDT, YYEEEE. The length of the CDR3 is 13 residues. Between the trimmed V and J ends, which lost 5 bases and 5 bases, there was a span of 14 bases.